These T cell receptor beta chains were read from a single sample in a study of cytomegalovirus exposure and HLA in healthy donors. The assay was immunoSEQ multiplex PCR, and TCRdb's table has in-frame clones only and misses some. The sample records roughly 100,000 clones, 55% to 80% being singletons. Sequencing used PBMCs. Receptors originate from a human donor in good health. The CDR3 runs from the conserved cysteine through the conserved F or W. D genes are given only for firm matches. Clone size is shown for a subset of rows, as once, few, many or a class of expanded clone.

CASSSRQGNTGELFF,TGCGCCAGCAGCTCCCGACAGGGGAACACCGGGGAGCTGTTTTTT,TRBJ2-2,NA,15,TRBD1,TRBV5-1
CASSESGQGRGYTF,TGTGCCAGCAGTGAATCTGGACAGGGGAGAGGCTACACCTTC,TRBJ1-2,few,14,TRBD1,TRBV25-1
CASKNYEGGYTF,TGTGCCAGTAAAAATTACGAGGGAGGCTACACCTTC,TRBJ1-2,NA,12,NA,TRBV13
CASSLEPEGLAAYEQYF,TGCGCCAGCAGCTTGGAGCCCGAAGGACTAGCGGCTTACGAGCAGTACTTC,TRBJ2-7,NA,17,TRBD2,TRBV5-1
CASSSRTGLGELFF,TGTGCCAGCAGCTCCCGGACAGGGCTCGGGGAGCTGTTTTTT,TRBJ2-2,NA,14,TRBD1,TRBV27
CASSPGTSGSNEQYF,TGTGCCAGCAGTCCAGGGACTAGCGGGAGCAACGAGCAGTACTTC,TRBJ2-7,NA,15,TRBD2,TRBV27
CASSAGTDGTDTQYF,TGTGCCAGCAGTGCGGGGACTGACGGCACAGATACGCAGTATTTT,TRBJ2-3,NA,15,NA,TRBV7-7
CASSRTLGQGIIDEQFF,TGTGCCAGCAGCCGTACTCTTGGACAGGGTATTATCGATGAGCAGTTCTTC,TRBJ2-1,once,17,TRBD1,TRBV7-9
CASSDGTGNTGELFF,TGTGCCAGCAGTGACGGGACAGGGAACACCGGGGAGCTGTTTTTT,TRBJ2-2,medium-sized,15,TRBD1,TRBV6-4
CASTRGEGPPYNEQFF,TGCGCCAGCACCCGGGGAGAAGGGCCTCCCTACAATGAGCAGTTCTTC,TRBJ2-1,NA,16,NA,TRBV5-1
CASSQDGQGGMSGYTF,TGCGCCAGCAGCCAAGATGGGCAGGGGGGAATGTCCGGCTACACCTTC,TRBJ1-2,NA,16,TRBD1,TRBV4-1
CASTTQGGRRFYNEQFF,TGTGCCAGCACCACCCAAGGGGGACGGAGGTTCTACAATGAGCAGTTCTTC,TRBJ2-1,NA,17,NA,TRBV27
CASSTGQATNEKLFF,TGTGCCAGCAGCACGGGACAGGCAACTAATGAAAAACTGTTTTTT,TRBJ1-4,NA,15,TRBD1,TRBV7-9
CASTPQGLGSYEQYF,TGTGCCAGCACCCCCCAGGGCTTAGGGTCCTACGAGCAGTACTTC,TRBJ2-7,NA,15,NA,TRBV28
CASRAGTGYSNQPQHF,TGTGCCAGCAGGGCCGGGACAGGTTATAGCAATCAGCCCCAGCATTTT,TRBJ1-5,NA,16,TRBD1,TRBV2
CSTGQSAGELFF,TGCAGCACCGGACAGTCCGCCGGGGAGCTGTTTTTT,TRBJ2-2,NA,12,NA,TRBV29-1
CASSPSGQYEQYF,TGTGCCAGCAGCCCGTCAGGGCAATACGAGCAGTACTTC,TRBJ2-7,NA,13,NA,TRBV5-5
CASSPPTTGVPRGYTF,TGTGCCAGCTCACCCCCTACTACAGGGGTGCCTCGGGGCTACACCTTC,TRBJ1-2,few,16,TRBD1,TRBV18
CASSREGRETQYF,TGTGCCAGTAGTAGGGAGGGGAGAGAGACCCAGTACTTC,TRBJ2-5,few,13,TRBD2,TRBV19
CASSLSGGGGWPQHF,TGTGCCAGCAGTTTATCCGGAGGGGGCGGGTGGCCCCAGCATTTT,TRBJ1-5,NA,15,TRBD1,TRBV27
CASSNQGGPQHF,TGTGCCAGCTCCAATCAGGGCGGGCCCCAGCATTTT,TRBJ1-5,NA,12,NA,TRBV18
CASSLSPRRGNEKLFF,TGTGCCAGCAGTTTATCCCCGCGCAGGGGAAATGAAAAACTGTTTTTT,TRBJ1-4,NA,16,NA,TRBV28
CASSLRRTIAGLNTGELFF,TGTGCCAGCAGTCTACGCCGTACAATAGCGGGCTTGAACACCGGGGAGCTGTTTTTT,TRBJ2-2,NA,19,TRBD2,TRBV28
CSAKNTEAFF,TGCAGCGCAAAGAACACTGAAGCTTTCTTT,TRBJ1-1,NA,10,NA,TRBV29-1
CAWSEQGVGHGGAFF,TGTGCCTGGAGTGAACAGGGTGTGGGCCATGGAGGAGCTTTCTTT,TRBJ1-1,few,15,NA,TRBV30
CASSEKGADGYGYTF,TGTGCCAGCAGTGAAAAGGGGGCGGATGGCTATGGCTACACCTTC,TRBJ1-2,NA,15,TRBD1,TRBV25-1
CASSLGRRGAGSGANVLTF,TGTGCCAGCAGCTTAGGTCGTCGGGGGGCGGGCTCTGGGGCCAACGTCCTGACTTTC,TRBJ2-6,few,19,NA,TRBV7-9
CSATRDSTRYEQYF,TGCAGCGCCACCCGGGACAGCACCCGCTACGAGCAGTACTTC,TRBJ2-7,NA,14,TRBD1,TRBV29-1
CASSERTGGTEAFF,TGTGCCAGCAGCGAGCGGACAGGGGGCACTGAAGCTTTCTTT,TRBJ1-1,once,14,TRBD1,TRBV9
CASRNSGSGTGELFF,TGTGCCAGCAGAAACAGCGGGAGTGGAACCGGGGAGCTGTTTTTT,TRBJ2-2,few,15,TRBD2,TRBV6-6
CASSFRTSSEQFF,TGTGCCAGCAGCTTTCGGACTAGCAGTGAGCAGTTCTTC,TRBJ2-1,NA,13,TRBD2,TRBV28
CASSLAGAAEAFF,TGCGCCAGCAGCTTGGCCGGTGCTGCTGAAGCTTTCTTT,TRBJ1-1,NA,13,NA,TRBV5-1
CAWSAGTVTGNTIYF,TGTGCCTGGAGTGCCGGGACAGTTACTGGAAACACCATATATTTT,TRBJ1-3,NA,15,TRBD1,TRBV30
CASSSEAGLATGELFF,TGCGCCAGCAGCTCGGAAGCTGGACTAGCTACCGGGGAGCTGTTTTTT,TRBJ2-2,NA,16,TRBD2,TRBV5-1
CASSYISGGQPQHF,TGTGCCAGCAGTTACATATCAGGGGGGCAGCCCCAGCATTTT,TRBJ1-5,few,14,TRBD1,TRBV6-5
CASRKGQGGNQPQHF,TGTGCCAGCAGAAAAGGACAGGGGGGCAATCAGCCCCAGCATTTT,TRBJ1-5,NA,15,TRBD1,TRBV2
CASSSTRGATYEQYF,TGTGCCAGCAGCTCCACCCGGGGGGCTACCTACGAGCAGTACTTC,TRBJ2-7,NA,15,NA,TRBV5-4
CASSFQGYGIQYF,TGTGCCAGCAGTTTCCAGGGGTATGGCATTCAGTACTTC,TRBJ2-4,NA,13,NA,TRBV27
CASSKGRGGSYEQYF,TGTGCCAGCAGCAAAGGGCGCGGGGGTTCCTACGAGCAGTACTTC,TRBJ2-7,NA,15,NA,TRBV21-1
CASRAAGDTGELFF,TGTGCCAGTAGGGCCGCAGGGGACACCGGGGAGCTGTTTTTT,TRBJ2-2,NA,14,NA,TRBV19
CASSFTGTTLTDTQYF,TGCGCCAGCAGCTTTACCGGGACAACACTCACAGATACGCAGTATTTT,TRBJ2-3,NA,16,NA,TRBV5-1
CASSIIGGSSYEQYF,TGTGCCAGTAGTATTATCGGAGGGAGCTCCTACGAGCAGTACTTC,TRBJ2-7,NA,15,NA,TRBV19
CASSLSRGNNEQFF,TGTGCCAGCAGCTTATCTAGGGGAAACAATGAGCAGTTCTTC,TRBJ2-1,few,14,NA,TRBV7-3
CASSDTGTSQTQYF,TGTGCCAGCAGCGACACCGGGACTAGCCAGACCCAGTACTTC,TRBJ2-5,NA,14,TRBD2,TRBV11-2
CASNSMNGYTF,TGTGCCAGCAACAGTATGAATGGCTACACCTTC,TRBJ1-2,NA,11,NA,TRBV19
CASSLSQGVYEQYF,TGTGCCAGCTCACTCTCACAGGGGGTCTACGAGCAGTACTTC,TRBJ2-7,NA,14,TRBD1,TRBV18
CASSPQGSGNTIYF,TGTGCCAGCTCACCCCAGGGTTCGGGAAACACCATATATTTT,TRBJ1-3,NA,14,NA,TRBV18
CASSSQQTSGTDTQYF,TGTGCCAGCTCATCCCAGCAGACTAGCGGCACAGATACGCAGTATTTT,TRBJ2-3,once,16,TRBD2,TRBV18
CASSLTASGMWNEQFF,TGTGCCAGCAGCTTAACAGCTAGCGGGATGTGGAATGAGCAGTTCTTC,TRBJ2-1,once,16,TRBD2,TRBV11-2
CASSILGQRPSNQPQHF,TGTGCCAGTAGTATTCTCGGACAACGACCTAGCAATCAGCCCCAGCATTTT,TRBJ1-5,NA,17,NA,TRBV19
CASSVADLDYGYTF,TGTGCCAGCAGCGTAGCAGACCTAGACTATGGCTACACCTTC,TRBJ1-2,NA,14,NA,TRBV9
CASSGELGTDTQYF,TGTGCCAGCAGTGGGGAGCTGGGCACAGATACGCAGTATTTT,TRBJ2-3,few,14,NA,TRBV27
CASSFISGVEAFF,TGTGCCAGCAGCTTCATTTCCGGAGTTGAAGCTTTCTTT,TRBJ1-1,once,13,NA,TRBV7-9
CASSTDYPPEGVDTQYF,TGTGCCAGCAGCACCGACTACCCGCCTGAGGGGGTAGATACGCAGTATTTT,TRBJ2-3,NA,17,NA,TRBV7-9
CASSKPPGYVLTF,TGTGCCAGCAGCAAACCCCCGGGGTACGTCCTGACTTTC,TRBJ2-6,few,13,NA,TRBV7-2
CASSEMDNRRGNEQFF,TGCGCCAGCAGTGAGATGGACAATCGCCGGGGGAATGAGCAGTTCTTC,TRBJ2-1,NA,16,NA,TRBV10-2
CASSLRNNEQFF,TGTGCCAGCAGTTTGCGGAACAATGAGCAGTTCTTC,TRBJ2-1,NA,12,NA,TRBV28
CASSSPGTGNTEAFF,TGTGCCAGCTCATCCCCCGGGACAGGGAACACTGAAGCTTTCTTT,TRBJ1-1,few,15,TRBD1,TRBV18
CASSDLLAGPQETQYF,TGTGCCAGCAGTGACTTACTAGCGGGACCCCAAGAGACCCAGTACTTC,TRBJ2-5,NA,16,TRBD2,TRBV2